This TCR beta chain is drawn from a study of cytomegalovirus exposure and HLA in healthy donors. The CDR3 covers 15 residues. The ends were cut back, 0 bases at V and 4 bases at J, with 12 bases in the middle. The germline V gene has CDR1 SGHVS and CDR2 FNYEAQ. Study-wide results and caveats: Serostatus for CMV was the only available immune exposure information. Reports described diagnosis of cytomegalovirus status by the classifier as highly specific and sensitive. The authors excluded some V segments, including TRBV6-2 and TRBV6-3, as indistinguishable.

About this clone itself: Its target is not known.

The PCR contained 60 Vbeta and 13 Jbeta primers. The data were produced by immunoSEQ multiplex PCR, yet TCRdb's version contains in-frame clones alone and is incomplete. This sample yields 100,000 to 150,000 clones, of which 75% to 85% are seen a single time; 5.5% to 7% belongs to the top ten. This rearrangement joins TRBV7-6 to TRBJ2-5; possibly TRBD2 for D (5 bases). The sequence was obtained from a woman in her thirties or forties in good health and CMV-seropositive. The sample consisted of PBMCs. DNA of the CDR3: TGTGCCAGCAGCTTAGCGCTAAGAAGCGGAGAGACCCAGTACTTC. Amino acid sequence: CASSLALRSGETQYF.